The rows below give T cell receptor beta chains drawn from one sample of a study of T cells in Graves' hyperthyroidism and ophthalmopathy. TCRdb processed the multiplex PCR reads anew with MiXCR; each CDR3 protein has one entry. The sample lists roughly 570,000 distinct CDR3 sequences; around 46% were seen once. Source material: peripheral blood or thyroid tissue (not recorded which). Receptor source: a woman aged 18-29 years with Graves' hyperthyroidism. The CDR3 runs from the conserved cysteine through the conserved F or W. The order of the fields is J gene, CDR3 length, V gene, clone size, D gene, CDR3 protein, CDR3 DNA. D genes are given only for firm matches. Only some rows state a clone size, as once, few, many or a class for expanded clones.

J gene: TRBJ2-1; CDR3 length: 15; V gene: TRBV2; clone size: -; D gene: -; CDR3 protein: CASTQSGRRYNEQFF; CDR3 DNA: TGTGCCAGCACCCAATCAGGCCGTCGATACAATGAGCAGTTCTTC
J gene: TRBJ2-3; CDR3 length: 14; V gene: TRBV14; clone size: -; D gene: -; CDR3 protein: CASSRRGPTGTQYF; CDR3 DNA: TGTGCCAGCAGCAGGCGGGGCCCCACAGGTACGCAGTATTTT
J gene: TRBJ2-5; CDR3 length: 15; V gene: TRBV4-3; clone size: -; D gene: -; CDR3 protein: CASSQYRGGNQPQYF; CDR3 DNA: TGCGCCAGCAGCCAGTACAGGGGAGGCAATCAGCCCCAGTACTTC
J gene: TRBJ2-7; CDR3 length: 13; V gene: TRBV7-3; clone size: many; D gene: TRBD1; CDR3 protein: CASSQRQGSEQYF; CDR3 DNA: TGTGCCAGCAGCCAAAGACAGGGGAGCGAGCAGTACTTC
J gene: TRBJ2-7; CDR3 length: 16; V gene: TRBV2; clone size: -; D gene: TRBD2; CDR3 protein: CASSLSTSGSSYEQYF; CDR3 DNA: TGTGCCAGCAGTCTCTCGACTAGCGGGAGCTCCTACGAGCAGTACTTC
J gene: TRBJ1-4; CDR3 length: 14; V gene: TRBV6-5; clone size: many; D gene: -; CDR3 protein: CASSYSSGQEKLFF; CDR3 DNA: TGTGCCAGCAGTTACTCTTCAGGGCAAGAAAAACTGTTTTTT
J gene: TRBJ1-1; CDR3 length: 14; V gene: TRBV29-1; clone size: once; D gene: TRBD1; CDR3 protein: CSPTRDSSNTEAFF; CDR3 DNA: TGCAGCCCAACCCGGGACAGCTCGAACACTGAAGCTTTCTTT
J gene: TRBJ1-2; CDR3 length: 16; V gene: TRBV2; clone size: -; D gene: TRBD1; CDR3 protein: CASTTLSGQGQDGYTF; CDR3 DNA: TGTGCCAGCACTACCTTATCGGGACAGGGGCAGGATGGCTACACCTTC
J gene: TRBJ1-2; CDR3 length: 12; V gene: TRBV7-9; clone size: -; D gene: -; CDR3 protein: CASSGTYYGYTF; CDR3 DNA: TGTGCCAGCTCCGGGACATACTATGGCTACACCTTC
J gene: TRBJ2-7; CDR3 length: 16; V gene: TRBV20-1; clone size: many; D gene: -; CDR3 protein: CSARDFSGGAGYEQYF; CDR3 DNA: TGCAGTGCTAGAGATTTTTCCGGAGGGGCAGGCTACGAGCAGTACTTC
J gene: TRBJ1-5; CDR3 length: 24; V gene: TRBV7-8; clone size: -; D gene: -; CDR3 protein: CASSLSSGTEPGAMTENSNQPQHF; CDR3 DNA: TGTGCCAGCAGCCTTAGTAGTGGGACTGAGCCGGGGGCAATGACGGAGAATAGCAATCAGCCCCAGCATTTT
J gene: TRBJ2-5; CDR3 length: 18; V gene: TRBV7-6; clone size: many; D gene: TRBD2; CDR3 protein: CASSLGLAGVWTQETQYF; CDR3 DNA: TGTGCCAGCAGCTTAGGGCTAGCGGGAGTATGGACGCAAGAGACCCAGTACTTC
J gene: TRBJ2-5; CDR3 length: 21; V gene: TRBV6-5; clone size: many; D gene: TRBD2; CDR3 protein: CASSYSKKKGLAGEHGETQYF; CDR3 DNA: TGTGCCAGCAGTTACTCGAAAAAGAAAGGACTAGCGGGAGAGCACGGAGAGACCCAGTACTTC
J gene: TRBJ2-1; CDR3 length: 11; V gene: TRBV12-3/TRBV12-4; clone size: -; D gene: -; CDR3 protein: CASTLTIEQFF; CDR3 DNA: TGTGCCAGCACCCTTACAATCGAGCAGTTCTTC
J gene: TRBJ2-2; CDR3 length: 15; V gene: TRBV20-1; clone size: -; D gene: TRBD2; CDR3 protein: CSAGGLAGVAGELFF; CDR3 DNA: TGCAGTGCTGGGGGACTAGCGGGAGTAGCCGGGGAGCTGTTTTTT
J gene: TRBJ2-5; CDR3 length: 20; V gene: TRBV7-2; clone size: -; D gene: TRBD2; CDR3 protein: CASSPGLAGNRGHPKETQYF; CDR3 DNA: TGTGCCAGCAGCCCCGGGCTAGCGGGAAATCGAGGCCATCCCAAGGAGACCCAGTACTTC
J gene: TRBJ2-7; CDR3 length: 11; V gene: TRBV7-9; clone size: many; D gene: -; CDR3 protein: CASSRTWEQYF; CDR3 DNA: TGTGCCAGCAGCCGGACCTGGGAGCAGTACTTC
J gene: TRBJ2-5; CDR3 length: 18; V gene: TRBV12-3/TRBV12-4; clone size: many; D gene: TRBD2; CDR3 protein: CASSPLGGLATGQETQYF; CDR3 DNA: TGTGCCAGCAGCCCCTTAGGAGGACTAGCGACTGGCCAAGAGACCCAGTACTTC
J gene: TRBJ2-7; CDR3 length: 15; V gene: TRBV6-6; clone size: few; D gene: -; CDR3 protein: CASSLAPDETYGQYF; CDR3 DNA: TGTGCCAGCAGTTTAGCCCCGGACGAGACCTACGGGCAGTACTTC
J gene: TRBJ2-7; CDR3 length: 14; V gene: TRBV29-1; clone size: many; D gene: -; CDR3 protein: CSVEDEDWEDEQYF; CDR3 DNA: TGCAGCGTTGAAGATGAGGACTGGGAGGACGAGCAGTACTTC